The TCR beta chain described here comes from a study of TIL therapy for anti-PD-1-resistant metastatic lung cancer. Study-level background: Half of patients were current or former smokers.

Sequencing used immunoSEQ v3. Repertoires were generated with immunoSEQ multiplex PCR, while TCRdb's copy carries only in-frame clones and drops some. The table shows fewer than 60,000 clones, with 80% to 90% occurring only once. CDR1 is SGHVS and CDR2 is FQNEAQ in the germline V gene. V trimming: 1 base; J trimming: 8 bases; junction bases outside the gene matches: 9. The CDR3 length is 16 residues. Sample time point: pre-treatment sample, taken before nivolumab and TIL therapy. Enrollment ran from October 2017 to early 2020. The source was blood, collected at baseline. This chain connects TRBV7-8 to TRBJ2-1; 9 bases fit TRBD2. The TCR comes from a person between 30 and 79 years old with non-small cell lung cancer. The CDR3 here is CASSLVGRGGPYEQFF. The CDR3 DNA is TGTGCCAGCAGCTTAGTCGGGCGGGGGGGCCCCTATGAGCAGTTCTTC.